The clone carrying this TCR beta chain was seen a handful of times. This sample was taken from a study of identical twins. There were only healthy Caucasians among the donors. One entry per CDR3 protein, called by TCRdb with MiXCR from the 5' RACE reads. Of around 220,000 distinct CDR3 sequences in the sample, over 12% were seen once. Sequencing was done on a sample of memory (CD45RO+) T cells sorted from blood. The sequence came from a woman in her late teens or twenties in good health.

CDR3 residues: CASSLNRVETQYF. For the CDR3, the DNA is TGTGCCAGCTCATTGAATCGGGTTGAGACCCAGTACTTC. V usage is TRBV2 and J usage is TRBJ2-5; D remains ambiguous. The germline V and J ends were trimmed by 8 bases and 5 bases, with 15 bases remaining between them. CDR3 length: 13 amino acids. CDR1 and CDR2 (germline): SNHLY, FYNNEI.